The source of this T cell receptor (beta chain) is a study of T cell repertoires in cytomegalovirus infection. Study summary: CMV epitopes that were recently identified and HLA-C-restricted were used alongside well-studied HLA-B-restricted ones. Based on public TCR beta signatures, there were indications of CMV infection and of a matching HLA type. Study observations and caveats: In two of eight donors, the top clonotype was HLA-C-restricted CMV-specific. Individuals carrying CMV plus the relevant HLA were identified by cumulative frequency of public TCR beta families.

CDR1 SNHLY and CDR2 FYNNEI come from the germline V gene. The CDR3 is made up of 13 amino acids. Trimming took 2 bases from V and 12 from J, leaving 16 bases between them. TCRdb fed the reads into MiXCR, producing one record per CDR3 protein. This sample has roughly 920,000 distinct CDR3 sequences, with approximately 33% found just once. Only one count was recorded for this clonotype. Its antigen is as yet unknown. The sample here was cultured CD8+ T cells from PBMCs, taken from culture after CMV antigen stimulation. This clonotype originated in a human donor in good health (CMV status not recorded). Some clones in this sample may be carry-over from other donors' samples. V usage is TRBV2 and J usage is TRBJ1-1; D is uncertain. The CDR3 sequence is CASSEKSGLEPFF. Written as DNA, the CDR3 is TGTGCCAGCAGTGAAAAAAGCGGACTAGAGCCTTTCTTT. The full variable domain, in which reference TRBV2 and TRBJ1-1 provide the parts outside the CDR3, is EPEVTQTPSHQVTQMGQEVILRCVPISNHLYFYWYRQILGQKVEFLVSFYNNEISEKSEIFDDQFSVERPDGSNFTLKIRSTKLEDSAMYFCASSEKSGLEPFFGQGTRLTVV.